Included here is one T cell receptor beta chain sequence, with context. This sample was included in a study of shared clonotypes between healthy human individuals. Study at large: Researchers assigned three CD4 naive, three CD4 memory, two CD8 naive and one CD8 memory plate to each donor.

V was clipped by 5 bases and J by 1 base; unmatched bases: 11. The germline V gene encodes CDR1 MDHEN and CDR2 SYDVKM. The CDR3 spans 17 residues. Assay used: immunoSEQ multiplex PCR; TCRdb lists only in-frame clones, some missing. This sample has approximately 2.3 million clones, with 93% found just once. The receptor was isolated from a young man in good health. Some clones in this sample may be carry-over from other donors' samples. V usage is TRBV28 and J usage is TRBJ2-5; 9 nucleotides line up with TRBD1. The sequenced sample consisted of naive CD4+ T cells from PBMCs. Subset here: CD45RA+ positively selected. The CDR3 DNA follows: TGTGCCAGCAGTAGAGACAGGGGGTCGGTTTCCCAAGAGACCCAGTACTTC. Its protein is CASSRDRGSVSQETQYF.